Listed here are 3 T cell receptor beta chains from one sample, sequenced in a study of regulatory T cells in long-lasting Graves disease. Libraries of TCR beta came from iRepertoire HTBI primers plus Arm-PCR of CDR3 regions. TCRdb analysed the multiplex PCR reads with MiXCR anew, one entry per CDR3 protein. The repertoire holds about 540,000 distinct CDR3 sequences, roughly 13% seen once, with roughly a tenth in the top ten. Time point of the sample: newly diagnosed GD, antithyroid drugs for less than 3 months. The TCR library was prepared using RNA isolated from PBMCs. The sample also formed part of further work on T cells in Graves' hyperthyroidism and ophthalmopathy.

This sample comprised peripheral blood mononuclear cells (PBMCs), obtained at new diagnosis, from a patient treated with antithyroid drugs. Receptor source: a man aged 25-40 years with Graves disease.

The chain employs TRBV5-6 and TRBJ2-7; D might be TRBD1 or TRBD2, each matching 5 bases. The CDR3 runs 14 residues. CDR1 SGHDT and CDR2 YYEEEE come from the germline V gene. The V end was cut by 7 bases, the J end by 2 bases, with 16 bases between. DNA for the CDR3: TGTGCCAGCCGCGTGGGGGAAGCCACCTACGAGCAGTACTTC. Its protein product is CASRVGEATYEQYF.

This chain connects TRBV15 to TRBJ2-7, with D possibly being TRBD1 (5 bases). The CDR3 runs to 14 residues. V was cut by 1 base and J by 2 bases, with 9 bases left in between. Germline V CDR1 and CDR2: LNHNV, YYDKDF (reference sequence). CDR3 sequence reads: CATSRGTGAYEQYF. The DNA of the CDR3 is TGTGCCACCAGCAGAGGAACAGGTGCCTACGAGCAGTACTTC.

This clonotype was observed a few times. The chain links TRBV5-6 to TRBJ2-7; D possibly corresponds to TRBD2 (5 bases). The length of the CDR3 is 13 residues. Germline lookup yields CDR1 SGHDT and CDR2 YYEEEE. V shed 0 bases and J shed 7 bases, with 11 bases lying between them. DNA for the CDR3: TGTGCCAGCAGCTTGGGGACTCCCAGGGAGCAGTACTTC. It yields the protein CASSLGTPREQYF.